This T cell receptor (beta chain) was retrieved from a study of cytomegalovirus exposure and HLA in healthy donors. Primers for the PCR totalled 60 Vbeta and 13 Jbeta. Sequencing used immunoSEQ multiplex PCR; TCRdb keeps in-frame clones, though not all of them. Of under 130,000 clones detected, 78% appear once; the ten largest clones hold approximately 1.3%. Germline-derived CDR1 and CDR2 are SGHRS and YFSETQ. This CDR3 is 13 amino acids long. J lost 8 bases, V lost 6 bases, and 5 bases had no gene match. Nominal health characterized the donors when sampled, though unrecorded immune exposures were likely. Details on this clone: Its antigen is currently unknown.

Study-level results: Roughly even sequencing depth across donors was the assumption behind the presence/absence analyses.

The sequenced sample consisted of PBMCs. This chain links TRBV5-1 with TRBJ2-1; TRBD2 aligns across 10 bases. The sequence was obtained from a man younger than 45 in good health and CMV-seronegative. The CDR3 nucleotides are TGCGCCAGCAAGATAGCGGGAGGCGATGAGCAGTTCTTC. This sequence encodes CASKIAGGDEQFF.